This TCR beta chain was sequenced in a study of early T cells in non-severe SARS-CoV-2 infection. This clonotype was seen a few times. Individually, cDNA molecules had unique molecular identifiers attached to them. TCRdb redid the calling of the 5' RACE reads with MiXCR, one entry per CDR3 protein. In the table there are about 55,000 distinct CDR3 sequences, over 10% of which are singletons. This receptor was taken from an adult who was a healthcare worker with PCR-confirmed SARS-CoV-2 infection or an uninfected control (not recorded which). The sample was whole blood, taken at baseline.

The CDR3 bases are TGTGCCACCAGTAGGGCTCCTTCGTACAATGAGCAGTTCTTC. Residues: CATSRAPSYNEQFF. The J gene is TRBJ2-1, the V gene TRBV24-1; no definite D call. The V end lost 6 bases, the J end lost 4 bases, and 12 bases lay between the germline ends. This CDR3 is 14 amino acids long. Germline V CDR1 and CDR2: KGHDR, SFDVKD.